Presented here are 15 T cell receptor beta chains from one specimen sequenced in a study of shared clonotypes between healthy human individuals. TCRdb's table, derived via immunoSEQ multiplex PCR, lists solely in-frame clones and lacks some. This table holds approximately 1,500,000 clones, around 97% found once. Input material: naive CD4+ T cells sorted from blood. Subset defined: CD45RA+ positively selected. These receptors were obtained from a man aged 25 to 45 in good health.

The rearrangement joins TRBV5-6 to TRBJ1-2, with 8 bases matching TRBD1. V shed 4 bases, J shed 1 base, and the junction held 15 bases outside the gene matches. The CDR3 loop spans 18 amino acids. Germline CDR1 SGHDT, CDR2 YYEEEE. The CDR3 region has the DNA TGTGCCAGCAGCCTCAAGGGAGACAGGGGATCAATTAACTATGGCTACACCTTC. As protein: CASSLKGDRGSINYGYTF.

V usage is TRBV4-1 and J usage is TRBJ2-1, with TRBD2 matching over 7 bases. This CDR3 spans 14 amino acids. From germline, CDR1 is MGHRA and CDR2 YSYEKL. Trimming cost V 4 bases and J 12 bases; bases outside gene matches: 12. As DNA, the CDR3 is TGCGCCAGCAGCCCTATCGGTGGCGGGAGAGGGCAGTTCTTC. It codes for CASSPIGGGRGQFF.

Comments on this clone: Additional DNA sequences in this sample encode the identical CDR3. This chain connects TRBV6-6 to TRBJ2-1; D not resolved. Per germline, CDR1 MNHNY and CDR2 SVGAGI (reference sequence). The CDR3 extends over 15 amino acids. Trimming cost V 2 bases and J 0 bases, with 8 bases left between them. In DNA form, the CDR3 reads TGTGCCAGCAGTTACGGCGTGAGCTCCTACAATGAGCAGTTCTTC. Its translation is CASSYGVSSYNEQFF.

The chain uses TRBV5-1 and TRBJ2-6, with a tentative D call TRBD1 (6 bases). The length of the CDR3 is 15 residues. Germline V gene lookup returns CDR1 SGHRS and CDR2 YFSETQ. With 3 bases removed from V and 4 bases from J, the gap between germline ends came to 11 bases. CDR3 amino acids: CASSSRGGGANVLTF. In DNA form, the CDR3 reads TGCGCCAGCAGCTCCAGGGGCGGCGGGGCCAACGTCCTGACTTTC. Full variable domain (remainder filled in from reference TRBV5-1 and TRBJ2-6): KAGVTQTPRYLIKTRGQQVTLSCSPISGHRSVSWYQQTPGQGLQFLFEYFSETQRNKGNFPGRFSGRQFSNSRSEMNVSTLELGDSALYLCASSSRGGGANVLTFGAGSRLTVL.

The V and J genes are TRBV5-1 and TRBJ2-3; D not certain. The germline gives CDR1 SGHRS, CDR2 YFSETQ. The length of the CDR3 is 13 residues. Trimming left V 1 base short and J 5 bases short, with 8 bases between. The CDR3 nucleotides are TGCGCCAGCAGCTTGCAGCCGGAAGATACGCAGTATTTT. Its protein product is CASSLQPEDTQYF.

This clone was found once. This sequence joins TRBV4-1 and TRBJ1-5; the D is unclear. The ends were cut back, 1 base at V and 6 bases at J, with 13 bases in the middle. The germline CDR1 and CDR2 sequences are MGHRA and YSYEKL. This CDR3 is 15 amino acids long. The CDR3 DNA sequence: TGCGCCAGCAGCCAAGGTATAGGGTTGGGTCAGCCCCAGCATTTT. Protein sequence: CASSQGIGLGQPQHF.

CDR3 nucleotide sequence: TGTGCCAGCAGCCCAACACGGGGGGGTACTGAAGCTTTCTTT. Its protein is CASSPTRGGTEAFF. The chain combines TRBV7-9 with TRBJ1-1; D possibly corresponds to TRBD1 (5 bases). Trimming removed 5 bases at V and 5 bases at J, with 15 bases between. The germline V gene has CDR1 SEHNR and CDR2 FQNEAQ (reference sequence). CDR3 length: 14 residues.

This sequence joins TRBV5-4 and TRBJ2-3; 8 bases map to TRBD2. CDR1 and CDR2 from the germline V gene are SGHNT and YYREEE (reference sequence). This CDR3 has 17 amino acids. Trimming at V came to 3 bases and at J to 2 bases, leaving 11 bases not matched to a gene. CDR3 loop: CASSSDPGGLNTDTQYF. CDR3 coding DNA: TGTGCCAGCAGCTCGGACCCGGGAGGGCTTAACACAGATACGCAGTATTTT.

This chain uses TRBV11-2 with TRBJ2-1, with D perhaps matching TRBD1 (6 bases). V lost 1 base to trimming and J lost 7 bases, with 17 bases between them. The CDR3 covers 16 residues. CDR1 and CDR2 from the germline V gene are SGHAT and FQNNGV. The chain's CDR3 is CASSLAITIGGNEQFF. The CDR3 DNA sequence: TGTGCCAGCAGCTTAGCGATCACGATAGGGGGTAATGAGCAGTTCTTC. Drawing the rest from reference TRBV11-2 and TRBJ2-1, the complete variable domain is EAGVAQSPRYKIIEKRQSVAFWCNPISGHATLYWYQQILGQGPKLLIQFQNNGVVDDSQLPKDRFSAERLKGVDSTLKIQPAKLEDSAVYLCASSLAITIGGNEQFFGPGTRLTVL.

As to this clone: One end of the junction varies from germline; a read error may be responsible. The chain recombines TRBV6-1 with TRBJ1-4; weak D call: TRBD1 (6 bases). The CDR3 consists of 12 residues. Germline CDR1 and CDR2: MNHNS and SASEGT. This chain's CDR3 is CAISWGREKLFF. The DNA for the CDR3 is TGTGCCATCAGTTGGGGGCGCGAAAAACTGTTTTTT.

V is TRBV10-1 and J is TRBJ1-1; maybe TRBD1 (5 bases). V dropped 6 bases and J dropped 1 base, with 21 bases sitting between them. The CDR3 is 17 residues long. CDR1 is WNHNN and CDR2 is SYGVQD in the germline V gene (reference sequence). The CDR3 DNA reads TGCGCCAGCAGGGAGAACCGGGACGGTGGCCGGAACACTGAAGCTTTCTTT. Translation gives CASRENRDGGRNTEAFF.

This rearrangement joins TRBV2 to TRBJ2-3, with D possibly matching TRBD1 (5 bases). CDR3 length: 15 amino acids. Germline lookup yields CDR1 SNHLY and CDR2 FYNNEI. The ends were cut back, 3 bases at V and 2 bases at J, with 12 bases in the middle. CDR3 nucleotide sequence: TGTGCCAGCAGTGACCAGGGTTCGTACACAGATACGCAGTATTTT. Protein product: CASSDQGSYTDTQYF.

This clone appeared once. The chain uses TRBV13 and TRBJ1-3; D gene uncertain. V was clipped by 2 bases and J by 0 bases, with 17 bases between them. The CDR3 is 18 residues long. CDR1 and CDR2 (germline): PRHDT, FYEKMQ (reference sequence). The CDR3, as DNA: TGTGCCAGCAGCTTACTGGGAACCCCACTTAGCTCTGGAAACACCATATATTTT. As protein: CASSLLGTPLSSGNTIYF.

Written as DNA, the CDR3 is TGTGCCAGCAGTTACTCGTACAGGGGGCGTTACAATGAGCAGTTCTTC. It encodes CASSYSYRGRYNEQFF. The rearrangement joins TRBV6-5 to TRBJ2-1; 9 bases line up with TRBD1. J gave up 4 bases and V 0 bases, and 4 bases lay outside the gene matches. Germline loops: CDR1 MNHEY, CDR2 SVGAGI. CDR3 length: 16 residues.

The gene calls are TRBV18 and TRBJ1-5, with a weak D call TRBD1 (6 bases). Trimming took 2 bases from V and 1 from J, leaving 15 bases between them. The CDR3 consists of 17 residues. CDR1 and CDR2 from the germline V gene are KGHSH and LQKENI. CDR3 loop: CASSPESVGGSNQPQHF. In nucleotides, the CDR3 is TGTGCCAGCTCACCAGAGTCGGTAGGGGGAAGCAATCAGCCCCAGCATTTT.